A single sample gave rise to the 5 T cell receptor beta chains below, sequenced in a study of control samples from healthy donors and cancer patients. Data came from immunoSEQ multiplex PCR; TCRdb stores just in-frame clones and leaves some out. The sample includes around 130,000 clones, under 90% of them seen just once. The sample was PBMCs. The origin of the receptors is a man aged 50-60 years with head and neck cancer.

The chain uses TRBV28 and TRBJ2-1; D may be TRBD1 (6 bases). Germline V gene sequence: CDR1 MDHEN, CDR2 SYDVKM. V was shortened by 2 bases and J by 2 bases, with 16 bases between the two germline ends. CDR3 length equals 17 residues. CDR3 amino acids: CASSLLDSGDAYNEQFF. CDR3 DNA: TGTGCCAGCAGTTTACTTGATTCAGGGGACGCCTACAATGAGCAGTTCTTC.

V is TRBV6-2 or TRBV6-3 and J is TRBJ1-3; D is ambiguous. The germline CDR1 and CDR2 sequences are MNHEY and SVGEGT. Trimming removed 2 bases at V and 6 bases at J, with 5 bases between. The CDR3 has 12 amino acids. The CDR3 sequence is CASSYGPNTIYF. CDR3 DNA: TGTGCCAGCAGTTACGGACCAAACACCATATATTTT.

V is TRBV6-5 and J is TRBJ1-2, with 7 bases lining up with TRBD1. Losses at the gene ends were 6 bases for V and 4 bases for J; bases not matched to a gene: 8. The CDR3 is made up of 14 amino acids. Per the germline V gene, CDR1 is MNHEY and CDR2 is SVGAGI. CDR3 sequence reads: CASRLTGAGYGYTF. The CDR3 DNA reads as TGTGCCAGCAGGTTAACAGGGGCGGGCTATGGCTACACCTTC.

This rearrangement joins TRBV14 to TRBJ1-4; D is undetermined. This CDR3 has 16 residues. Germline-derived CDR1 and CDR2 are SGHDN and FVKESK. Trimming removed 4 bases from V and 8 bases from J, with 20 bases in between. CDR3 bases: TGTGCCAGCAGCCCGGTTAGGTCATCGGTTTGGGAAAAACTGTTTTTT. Protein sequence: CASSPVRSSVWEKLFF.

This rearrangement joins TRBV12-3 or TRBV12-4 to TRBJ2-1, with TRBD2 matching over 7 bases. V trimming: 7 bases; J trimming: 9 bases; junction bases outside the gene matches: 6. There are 12 residues in the CDR3. CDR3 region: CASTTGRGEQFF. In nucleotides, the CDR3 is TGTGCCAGCACCACTGGGAGGGGTGAGCAGTTCTTC.